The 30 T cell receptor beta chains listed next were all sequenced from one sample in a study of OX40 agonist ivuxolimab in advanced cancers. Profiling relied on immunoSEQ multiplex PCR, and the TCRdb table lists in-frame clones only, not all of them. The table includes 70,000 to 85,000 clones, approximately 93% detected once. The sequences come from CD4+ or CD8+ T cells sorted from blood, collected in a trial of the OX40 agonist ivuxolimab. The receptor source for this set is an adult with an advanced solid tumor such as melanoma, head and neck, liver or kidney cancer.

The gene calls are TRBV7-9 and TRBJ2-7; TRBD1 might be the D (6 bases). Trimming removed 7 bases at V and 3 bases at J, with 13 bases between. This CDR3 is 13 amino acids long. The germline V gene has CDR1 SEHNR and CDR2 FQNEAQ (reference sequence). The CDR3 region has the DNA TGTGCCAGCACCACAGGGAAGGGCTACGAGCAGTACTTC. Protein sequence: CASTTGKGYEQYF. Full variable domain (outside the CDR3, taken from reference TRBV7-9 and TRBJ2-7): DTGVSQNPRHKITKRGQNVTFRCDPISEHNRLYWYRQTLGQGPEFLTYFQNEAQLEKSRLLSDRFSAERPKGSFSTLEIQRTEQGDSAMYLCASTTGKGYEQYFGPGTRLTVT.

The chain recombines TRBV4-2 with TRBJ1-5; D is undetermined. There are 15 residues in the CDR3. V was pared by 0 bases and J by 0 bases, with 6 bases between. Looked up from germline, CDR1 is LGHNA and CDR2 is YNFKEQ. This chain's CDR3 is CASSQEGHSNQPQHF. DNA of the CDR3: TGTGCCAGCAGCCAAGAAGGTCATAGCAATCAGCCCCAGCATTTT.

The CDR3 region has the DNA TGCGCCAGCAGCCAAGAACCTAGCGCCTCCTACAATGAGCAGTTCTTC. Translating gives CASSQEPSASYNEQFF. The rearrangement uses TRBV4-3 and TRBJ2-1; D is possibly TRBD2 (6 bases). The CDR3 sequence is 16 residues long. The germline V and J ends were trimmed by 0 bases and 0 bases, with 9 bases remaining between them. Germline V gene lookup returns CDR1 LGHNA and CDR2 YSLEER.

Here the CDR3 DNA reads TGTGCCAGCTTGAGACTAGCTCAGTACGAGCAGTACTTC. It translates to CASLRLAQYEQYF. This chain connects TRBV5-8 to TRBJ2-7; 7 bases fit TRBD2. This CDR3 comprises 13 residues. Germline V gene lookup returns CDR1 SGHTS and CDR2 YDEGEE. Losses at the gene ends were 7 bases for V and 4 bases for J; bases not matched to a gene: 8.

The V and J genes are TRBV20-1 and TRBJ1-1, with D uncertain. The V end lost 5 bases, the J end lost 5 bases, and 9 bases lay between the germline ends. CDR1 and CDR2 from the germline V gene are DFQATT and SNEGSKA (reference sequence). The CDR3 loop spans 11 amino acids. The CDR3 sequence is CSAFLGTEAFF. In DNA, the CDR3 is TGCAGTGCTTTTTTAGGGACTGAAGCTTTCTTT.

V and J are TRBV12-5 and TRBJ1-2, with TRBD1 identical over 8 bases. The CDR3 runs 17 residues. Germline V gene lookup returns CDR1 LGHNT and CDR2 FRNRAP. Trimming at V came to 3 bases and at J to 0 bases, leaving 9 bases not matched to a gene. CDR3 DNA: TGTGCTAGTGGTTTCCCGGACAGGGTCAAGGCTAACTATGGCTACACCTTC. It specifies CASGFPDRVKANYGYTF.

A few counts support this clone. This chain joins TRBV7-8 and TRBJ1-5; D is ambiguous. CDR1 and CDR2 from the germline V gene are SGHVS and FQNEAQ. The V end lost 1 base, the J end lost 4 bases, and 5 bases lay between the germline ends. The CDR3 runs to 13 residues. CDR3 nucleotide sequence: TGTGCCAGCAGCTTAGAGACTAATCAGCCCCAGCATTTT. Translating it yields CASSLETNQPQHF.

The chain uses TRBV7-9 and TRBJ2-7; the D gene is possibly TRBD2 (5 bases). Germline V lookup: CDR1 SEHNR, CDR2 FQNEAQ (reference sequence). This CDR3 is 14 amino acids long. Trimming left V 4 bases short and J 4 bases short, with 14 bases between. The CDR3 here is CASSSNLGGYEQYF. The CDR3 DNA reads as TGTGCCAGCAGCTCTAATTTAGGAGGATACGAGCAGTACTTC.

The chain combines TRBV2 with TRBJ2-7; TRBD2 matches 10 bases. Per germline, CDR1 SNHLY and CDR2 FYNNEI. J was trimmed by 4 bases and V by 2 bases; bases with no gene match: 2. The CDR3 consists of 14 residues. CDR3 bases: TGTGCCAGCAGTGAAACACTAGCGGGATACGAGCAGTACTTC. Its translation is CASSETLAGYEQYF.

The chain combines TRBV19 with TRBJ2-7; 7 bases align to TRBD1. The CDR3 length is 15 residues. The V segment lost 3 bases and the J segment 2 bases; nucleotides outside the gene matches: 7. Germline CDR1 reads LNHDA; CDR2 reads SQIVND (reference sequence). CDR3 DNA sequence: TGTGCCAGTAGTATGGAGACAGGGCCGACCTACGAGCAGTACTTC. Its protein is CASSMETGPTYEQYF.

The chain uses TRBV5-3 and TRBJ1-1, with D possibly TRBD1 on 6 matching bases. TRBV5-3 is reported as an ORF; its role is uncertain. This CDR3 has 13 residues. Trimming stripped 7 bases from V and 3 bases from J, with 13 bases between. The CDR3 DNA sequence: TGTGCCAGAGAGGGGAAGGGGGACACTGAAGCTTTCTTT. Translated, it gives CAREGKGDTEAFF.

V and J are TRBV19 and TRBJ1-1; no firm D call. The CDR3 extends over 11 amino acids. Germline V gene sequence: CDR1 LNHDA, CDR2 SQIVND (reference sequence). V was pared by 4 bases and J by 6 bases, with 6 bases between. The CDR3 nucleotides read TGTGCCAGTAGTAGAGGACCTGAAGCTTTCTTT. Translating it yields CASSRGPEAFF.

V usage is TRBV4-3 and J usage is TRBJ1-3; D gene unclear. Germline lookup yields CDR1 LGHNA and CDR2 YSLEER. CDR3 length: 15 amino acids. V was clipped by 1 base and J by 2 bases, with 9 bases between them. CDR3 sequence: CASSQGKLTGNTIYF. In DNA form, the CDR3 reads TGCGCCAGCAGCCAAGGAAAGTTGACTGGAAACACCATATATTTT.

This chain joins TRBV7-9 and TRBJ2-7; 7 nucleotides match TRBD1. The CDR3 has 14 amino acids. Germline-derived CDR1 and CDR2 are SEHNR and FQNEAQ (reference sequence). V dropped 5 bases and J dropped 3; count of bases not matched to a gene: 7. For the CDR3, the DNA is TGTGCCAGCAGCCCCCCCGGACAGGACTACGAGCAGTACTTC. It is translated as CASSPPGQDYEQYF.

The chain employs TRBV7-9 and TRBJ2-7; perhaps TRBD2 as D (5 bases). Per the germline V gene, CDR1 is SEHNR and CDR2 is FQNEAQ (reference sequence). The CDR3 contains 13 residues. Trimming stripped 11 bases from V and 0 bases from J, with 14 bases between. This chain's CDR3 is CAGSQEASYEQYF. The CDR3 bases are TGTGCCGGTTCCCAGGAGGCCTCCTACGAGCAGTACTTC.

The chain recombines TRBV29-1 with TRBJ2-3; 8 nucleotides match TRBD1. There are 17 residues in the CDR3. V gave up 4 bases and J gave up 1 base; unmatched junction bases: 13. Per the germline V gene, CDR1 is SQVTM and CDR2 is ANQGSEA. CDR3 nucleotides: TGCAGCGTTGCACCCGAACTGACAGGGGTCCGCACAGATACGCAGTATTTT. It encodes CSVAPELTGVRTDTQYF.

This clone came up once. Written as DNA, the CDR3 is TGCGCCAGCAGCCCGTCGGACAGGGGTTTTTCAGGGGAGCTGTTTTTT. This encodes CASSPSDRGFSGELFF. The rearrangement links TRBV4-1 to TRBJ2-2, with 9 positions matching TRBD1. With 4 bases clipped from V and 8 bases from J, the junction kept 11 bases outside the gene matches. Per germline, CDR1 MGHRA and CDR2 YSYEKL. This CDR3 is 16 amino acids long.

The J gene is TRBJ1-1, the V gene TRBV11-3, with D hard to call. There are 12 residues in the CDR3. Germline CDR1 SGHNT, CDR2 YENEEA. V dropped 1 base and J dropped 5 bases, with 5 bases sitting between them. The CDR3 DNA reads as TGTGCCAGCAGCTTAGTTCTGACTGAAGCTTTCTTT. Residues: CASSLVLTEAFF.

The CDR3 DNA follows: TGTGCCAGCAGCCCCTGGGACGGCGAGCAGTACTTC. This codes for CASSPWDGEQYF. The gene calls are TRBV9 and TRBJ2-7, with D tentatively TRBD1 or TRBD2 (5 bases each). This CDR3 has 12 residues. Per germline, CDR1 SGDLS and CDR2 YYNGEE. Trimming pared 4 bases from V and 6 bases from J, leaving 11 bases between.

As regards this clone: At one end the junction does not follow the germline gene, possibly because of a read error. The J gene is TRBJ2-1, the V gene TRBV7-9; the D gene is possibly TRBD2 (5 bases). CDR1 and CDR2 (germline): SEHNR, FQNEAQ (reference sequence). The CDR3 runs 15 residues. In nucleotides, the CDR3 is TGCGCCAGCAGCCAAGCCCTGACTATTTACAATGAGCAGTTCTTC. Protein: CASSQALTIYNEQFF.

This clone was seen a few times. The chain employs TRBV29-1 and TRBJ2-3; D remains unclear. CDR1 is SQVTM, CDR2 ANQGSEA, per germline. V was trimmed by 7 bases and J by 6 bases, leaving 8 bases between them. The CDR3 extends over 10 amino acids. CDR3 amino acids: CSARHDTQYF. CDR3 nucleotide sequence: TGCAGCGCACGACACGATACGCAGTATTTT.

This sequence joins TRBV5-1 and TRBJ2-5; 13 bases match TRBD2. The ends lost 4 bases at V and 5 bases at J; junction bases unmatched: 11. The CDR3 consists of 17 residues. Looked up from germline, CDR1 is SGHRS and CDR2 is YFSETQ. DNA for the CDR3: TGCGCCAGCAGCGTCGCCGGGACTAGCGGGATGGGGGAGACCCAGTACTTC. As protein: CASSVAGTSGMGETQYF.

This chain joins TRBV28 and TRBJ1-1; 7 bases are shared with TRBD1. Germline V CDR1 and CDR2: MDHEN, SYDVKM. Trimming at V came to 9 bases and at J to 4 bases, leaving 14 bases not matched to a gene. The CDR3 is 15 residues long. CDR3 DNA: TGTGCCAGTCGATCCCCACAGGGGCTGGGCACTGAAGCTTTCTTT. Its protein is CASRSPQGLGTEAFF.

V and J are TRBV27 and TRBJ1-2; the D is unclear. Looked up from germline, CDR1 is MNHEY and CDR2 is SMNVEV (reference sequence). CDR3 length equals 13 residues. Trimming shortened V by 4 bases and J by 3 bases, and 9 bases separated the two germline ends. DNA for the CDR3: TGTGCCAGCAGTTCGGCCGTCTACTATGGCTACACCTTC. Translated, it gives CASSSAVYYGYTF.

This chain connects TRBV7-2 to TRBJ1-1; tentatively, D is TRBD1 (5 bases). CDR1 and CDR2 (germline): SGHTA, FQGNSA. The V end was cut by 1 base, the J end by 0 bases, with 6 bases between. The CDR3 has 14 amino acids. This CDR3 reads CASSLGGVNTEAFF. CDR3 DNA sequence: TGTGCCAGCAGCTTAGGAGGGGTGAACACTGAAGCTTTCTTT.

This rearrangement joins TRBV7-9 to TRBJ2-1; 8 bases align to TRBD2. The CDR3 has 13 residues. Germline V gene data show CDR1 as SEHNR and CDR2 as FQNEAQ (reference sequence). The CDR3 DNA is TGTGGCGGGGGGCGGGAGTCCTACAATGAGCAGTTCTTC. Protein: CGGGRESYNEQFF.

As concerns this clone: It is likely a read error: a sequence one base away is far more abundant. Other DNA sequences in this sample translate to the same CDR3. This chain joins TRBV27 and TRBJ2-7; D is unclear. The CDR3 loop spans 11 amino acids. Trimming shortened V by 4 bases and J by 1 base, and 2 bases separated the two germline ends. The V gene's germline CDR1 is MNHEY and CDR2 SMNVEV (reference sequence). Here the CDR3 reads CASSSSYEQYF. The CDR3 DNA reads TGTGCCAGCAGTTCTTCCTACGAGCAGTACTTC.

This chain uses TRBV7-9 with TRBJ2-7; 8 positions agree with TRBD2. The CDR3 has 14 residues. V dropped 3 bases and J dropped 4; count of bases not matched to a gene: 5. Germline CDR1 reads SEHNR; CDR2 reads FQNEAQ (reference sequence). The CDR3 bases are TGTGCCAGCAGCTTTGCGGCGGGAGGATACGAGCAGTACTTC. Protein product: CASSFAAGGYEQYF.

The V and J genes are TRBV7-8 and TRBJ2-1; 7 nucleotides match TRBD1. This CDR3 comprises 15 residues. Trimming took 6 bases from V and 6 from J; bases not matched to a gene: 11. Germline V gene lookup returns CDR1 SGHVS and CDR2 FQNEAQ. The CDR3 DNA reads TGTGCCAGCAGTTTGGACCGGACAGGCGTCAATGAGCAGTTCTTC. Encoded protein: CASSLDRTGVNEQFF. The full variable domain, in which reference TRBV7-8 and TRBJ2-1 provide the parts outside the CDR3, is GAGVSQSPRYKVAKRGQDVALRCDPISGHVSLFWYQQALGQGPEFLTYFQNEAQLDKSGLPSDRFFAERPEGSVSTLKIQRTQQEDSAVYLCASSLDRTGVNEQFFGPGTRLTVL.

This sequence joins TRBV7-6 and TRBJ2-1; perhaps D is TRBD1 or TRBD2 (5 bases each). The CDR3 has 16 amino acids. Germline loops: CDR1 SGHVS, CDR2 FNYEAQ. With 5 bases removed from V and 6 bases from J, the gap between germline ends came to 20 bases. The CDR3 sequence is CASSLTGAGKTNEQFF. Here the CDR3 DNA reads TGTGCCAGCAGCCTAACCGGGGCCGGGAAGACCAATGAGCAGTTCTTC.